By proportion, the clone carrying this T cell receptor beta chain is medium-sized. Its antigen is not identified. TRB rearrangements were amplified by multiplex PCR with BIOMED2 TRB-A/B primers. TCRdb fed the multiplex PCR reads into MiXCR, producing one record per CDR3 protein. The sample shows about 3,100 distinct CDR3 sequences, 22% of them seen only once. TRB was amplified from about 260-540 ng of blood genomic DNA. V was cut by 5 bases and J by 8 bases, with 10 bases left in between. The CDR3 is made up of 13 amino acids. These data originate in a study of T and B cells in COVID-19 patients. At the level of the study: Active-infection patients were older, median roughly 73 years, than recovered patients, median approximately 36 years. Critical illness requiring mechanical ventilation or extracorporeal membrane oxygenation affected about 65% of the 20 active-infection patients. The study, taken as a whole, reports: CD4+, regulatory T cell, CD8+ and sorted SARS-CoV-2-responsive or tetramer+ T cells were not yet sequenced.

This TCR derives from a human donor with active COVID-19. The chain has TRBV12-3 or TRBV12-4 and TRBJ2-6, with D unclear. Sequencing input: blood. CDR3 region: CASSPPLTNVLTF. The DNA of the CDR3 is TGTGCCAGCAGTCCTCCCCTAACCAACGTCCTGACTTTC.